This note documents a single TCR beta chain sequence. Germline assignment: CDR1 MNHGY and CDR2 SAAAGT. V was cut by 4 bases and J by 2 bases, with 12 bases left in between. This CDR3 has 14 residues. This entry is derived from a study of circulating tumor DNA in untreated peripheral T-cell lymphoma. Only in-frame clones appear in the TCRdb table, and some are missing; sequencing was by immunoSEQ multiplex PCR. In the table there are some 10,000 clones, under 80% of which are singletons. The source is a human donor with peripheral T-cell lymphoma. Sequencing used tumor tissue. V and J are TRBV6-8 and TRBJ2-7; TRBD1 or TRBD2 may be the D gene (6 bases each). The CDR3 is CASSFGGGTYEQYF. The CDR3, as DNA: TGTGCCAGCAGTTTCGGAGGGGGGACCTACGAGCAGTACTTC.